The present T cell receptor beta chain was sequenced within a study of beta chain features in type 1 diabetes. Overall study context: Across the samples, more than 85 million sorted cells were examined in total. Regarding the study as a whole: Here, the possible influence of HLA type (on TCRB rearrangement) remained unresolved. Sampled from patients, naive, central memory and Treg TCRB repertoires appeared more similar than those sampled from healthy donors. PCR may have favored shorter templates equally in patients and controls.

Turning to this clone: Its antigen is undetermined.

The ends were cut back, 7 bases at V and 2 bases at J, with 14 bases in the middle. Germline values: CDR1 LGHNT, CDR2 FRNRAP. The CDR3 has 14 amino acids. The sequenced template was cDNA made from the entire isolated RNA. Generated by immunoSEQ multiplex PCR, the TCRdb table keeps only in-frame clones and is missing some. This sample yields around 300,000 clones, of which 14% are seen a single time; under 8.5% belongs to the top ten. The TCR sequence derives from a man aged 25-45 years in good health. V and J are TRBV12-5 and TRBJ2-5; unclear D gene. The sample was central memory CD4+ T cells from blood. Here the CDR3 DNA reads TGTGCTAGTGCCCCCCCTTCGCGTCAAGAGACCCAGTACTTC. Translating gives CASAPPSRQETQYF.